The entry that follows covers one T cell receptor beta chain sequence. Its target is unknown. TCRdb itself ran the reads through MiXCR, one entry per CDR3 protein. The sample holds 49,000 or so distinct CDR3 sequences, around 18% seen once. The source of the sample is a study of T cell repertoires in cytomegalovirus infection. Across the study: Signatures in public TCR beta sequences pointed to both CMV infection and matching HLA type. Study-level findings and limits: Public TCR beta family frequency separated CMV-and-HLA carriers, including in an independent cohort. Ex vivo, HLA-C-restricted CMV-specific TCR beta clonotypes prevailed over the rest of the response.

Per germline, CDR1 SGDLS and CDR2 YYNGEE. J gave up 0 bases and V 4 bases, and 9 bases lay outside the gene matches. The CDR3 has 19 amino acids. This TCR was sampled from a human donor in good health (CMV status not recorded). Some clones in this sample may be carry-over from other donors' samples. The sequencing used CD8+ T cells from cultured PBMCs, collected from culture after CMV antigen stimulation. The chain has TRBV9 and TRBJ2-1, with TRBD2 matching 14 bases. Here the CDR3 reads CASSPRGLAGASSYNEQFF. CDR3 coding DNA: TGTGCCAGCAGCCCCAGGGGACTAGCGGGGGCGAGCTCCTACAATGAGCAGTTCTTC.